One T cell receptor beta chain is described in this entry. This entry is derived from a study of regulatory T cells in long-lasting Graves disease. Building the TCR beta libraries relied on iRepertoire HTBI primers, and CDR3 regions underwent Arm-PCR. MiXCR, run by TCRdb on the multiplex PCR reads, gives a single entry per CDR3 protein. The table lists 200,000 to 250,000 distinct CDR3 sequences, around a fifth of them singletons. Time point noted: newly diagnosed GD, antithyroid drugs for less than 3 months. RNA from PBMCs was the source of the TCR library. These data were also reused for a study on T cells in Graves' hyperthyroidism and ophthalmopathy.

This specimen consisted of peripheral blood mononuclear cells (PBMCs), obtained at new diagnosis, from a patient treated with antithyroid drugs. This receptor was obtained from a woman aged 25 to 39 with Graves disease.

CDR3 nucleotide sequence: TGTGCCAGCAGCGCGGCAACTGGGTCACCCCTCCACTTT. Its protein product is CASSAATGSPLHF. The chain recombines TRBV7-3 with TRBJ1-6, with D uncertain. The V and J ends lost 5 bases and 10 bases respectively, with 12 bases between them. Germline V gene sequence: CDR1 SGHTA, CDR2 FQGTGA. CDR3 size: 13 residues.